This T cell receptor beta chain was captured in a study of graft-versus-host responses after intestinal transplantation. Study in general: As for transplant type, recipients had multivisceral, liver-intestinal, or isolated intestinal grafts. Uniformly, recipients were administered anti-thymocyte globulin induction with subsequent tacrolimus and steroids for around 3 years.

A note on this clone: Its antigen is undetermined.

The CDR3 consists of 15 residues. Germline loops: CDR1 SGHTA, CDR2 FQGNSA. The ends lost 4 bases at V and 4 bases at J; junction bases unmatched: 9. Measured with immunoSEQ multiplex PCR; TCRdb has only the in-frame clones, and not every one. Seen here are around 92,000 clones, about 82% observed once, and the top ten hold about 1.5%. Findings of the study overall: In recipient marrow, GvH clones were found, and some appeared first in ileum or blood.

The V and J genes are TRBV7-2 and TRBJ1-1, with 7 positions matching TRBD1. The receptor was isolated from a human patient who received an intestinal transplant, so some T cells may come from the graft donor. This material consisted of PBMCs, taken 255 days after intestinal transplant. The DNA for the CDR3 is TGTGCCAGCAGCTCAGACCAGACAGGGTTCACTGAAGCTTTCTTT. Translating it yields CASSSDQTGFTEAFF.